The rows below give T cell receptor beta chains drawn from one sample of a study of radiotherapy plus CTLA-4 blockade in lung cancer. The data were produced by immunoSEQ multiplex PCR, yet TCRdb's version contains in-frame clones alone and is incomplete. The sample has tens of thousands of clones, 78% seen once. The source was peripheral blood, collected from a patient treated with radiotherapy plus ipilimumab. The receptors originated from a human donor with non-small cell lung cancer who had a partial response to radiotherapy plus ipilimumab. Some clones in this sample may be carry-over from other donors' samples. Both conserved end residues are part of each CDR3. The order of the fields is V gene, J gene, D gene, CDR3 length, clone size, CDR3 DNA, CDR3 protein. A D gene is named only where the DNA matches it firmly. Part of the rows lack a size; the others show once, few, many or a class for expanded clones.

>TRBV4-2|TRBJ2-1|TRBD2|15|-
TGTGCCAGCAGCTGGCGGGGGGGAGGGGACAATGAGCAGTTCTTC
CASSWRGGGDNEQFF
>TRBV2|TRBJ1-5|-|13|-
TGTGCCAGCATGCGGGAATCCAATCAGCCCCAGCATTTT
CASMRESNQPQHF
>TRBV5-1|TRBJ2-5|-|15|-
TGCGCCAGCAGGGGCCCGGGGGACCATCAAGAGACCCAGTACTTC
CASRGPGDHQETQYF
>TRBV5-4|TRBJ2-1|TRBD2|12|-
TGTGCCAGCAGCTGGACTAGCCGGGAGCAGTTCTTC
CASSWTSREQFF
>TRBV28|TRBJ1-3|-|14|-
TGTGCCAGCAGTTTAACGGGAGGAGGAAACACCATATATTTT
CASSLTGGGNTIYF
>TRBV30|TRBJ1-3|-|13|-
TGTGCCTCATCTCTGAGCTCTGGAAACACCATATATTTT
CASSLSSGNTIYF
>TRBV7-2|TRBJ1-5|TRBD1|15|-
TGTGCCAGCAGCTTACAGACAGGGGGCAATCAGCCCCAGCATTTT
CASSLQTGGNQPQHF
>TRBV5-6|TRBJ1-1|-|15|once
TGTGCCAGCAGCTTGTGGGTGGGCATGAACACTGAAGCTTTCTTT
CASSLWVGMNTEAFF
>TRBV4-2|TRBJ2-2|TRBD1|13|-
TGTGCCAGCAGCCGGACAGGGGCCGGGGAGCTGTTTTTT
CASSRTGAGELFF
>TRBV7-8|TRBJ1-6|TRBD1|15|once
TGTGCCAGCAGCATACCGGGACAGGATAATTCACCCCTCCACTTT
CASSIPGQDNSPLHF
>TRBV7-9|TRBJ2-7|TRBD2|14|-
TGTGCCAGCAGTAAAGGCGGGGGGGCCTACGAGCAGTACTTC
CASSKGGGAYEQYF
>TRBV19|TRBJ2-1|TRBD2|15|-
TGTGCCAGTAGTATAGACGGGGGGGCCTACAATGAGCAGTTCTTC
CASSIDGGAYNEQFF
>TRBV2|TRBJ2-3|TRBD2|16|once
TGTGCCAGCAGTGAAGGGCCTAGCGGATACACAGATACGCAGTATTTT
CASSEGPSGYTDTQYF
>TRBV7-9|TRBJ2-7|TRBD1|13|-
TGTGCCAACCTGGACAGGGGGTACTACGAGCAGTACTTC
CANLDRGYYEQYF
>TRBV7-8|TRBJ2-5|-|15|-
TGTGCCAGCAGCACACTCTTGACACGCCAAGAGACCCAGTACTTC
CASSTLLTRQETQYF
>TRBV2|TRBJ1-6|-|14|-
TGTGCCAGCAGATTACAGGGAAATAATTCACCCCTCCACTTT
CASRLQGNNSPLHF
>TRBV6-5|TRBJ1-6|TRBD1|16|-
TGTGCCAGCAGTTACTCGAGGGACAGGGGTAATTCACCCCTCCACTTT
CASSYSRDRGNSPLHF
>TRBV12-5|TRBJ2-3|-|13|-
TGTGCTAGTGGTTTCAGGGCCACAGATACGCAGTATTTT
CASGFRATDTQYF
>TRBV28|TRBJ2-1|TRBD1|15|-
TGTGCCAGCAGTTTAGGACAGGGTTATCGGAATGAGCAGTTCTTC
CASSLGQGYRNEQFF
>TRBV5-1|TRBJ2-5|TRBD1|14|-
TGCGCCAGCAGCTTTTCCACAGGGGGAGAGACCCAGTACTTC
CASSFSTGGETQYF
>TRBV5-1|TRBJ2-5|-|14|-
TGCGCCAGCAGCTTGGATAGGGGGATAGAGACCCAGTACTTC
CASSLDRGIETQYF
>TRBV18|TRBJ2-1|-|11|once
TGTGCCAGCTCACCGTCGCGTGAGCAGTTCTTC
CASSPSREQFF
>TRBV11-3|TRBJ2-3|TRBD2|15|few
TGTGCCAGCAGCGCTCTGGCGGGAGACGCAGATACGCAGTATTTT
CASSALAGDADTQYF
>TRBV28|TRBJ1-5|TRBD1|16|-
TGTGCCAGCAGTACTACCGGGACAGGGGCTAATCAGCCCCAGCATTTT
CASSTTGTGANQPQHF
>TRBV5-6|TRBJ1-1|TRBD1|15|-
TGTGCCAGCAACCGATTCGGACAGGAGAACACTGAAGCTTTCTTT
CASNRFGQENTEAFF
>TRBV5-4|TRBJ2-4|TRBD1|16|-
TGTGCCAGCAGCCGAGGGACAGGGGGCTCCAAAAACATTCAGTACTTC
CASSRGTGGSKNIQYF
>TRBV6-5|TRBJ1-1|TRBD1|14|once
TGTGCCAGCAGGGGGACAGGGGGGATAGCTGAAGCTTTCTTT
CASRGTGGIAEAFF
>TRBV6-1|TRBJ2-7|-|14|-
TGTGCCAGCAGTCCGGGACTGAGGATTTACGAGCAGTACTTC
CASSPGLRIYEQYF
>TRBV11-2|TRBJ2-7|TRBD2|16|once
TGTGCCAGCAGCTTAGATAGGACTAGCGGGATCCACGAGCAGTACTTC
CASSLDRTSGIHEQYF